Presented here are 19 T cell receptor beta chains from one specimen sequenced in a study of T cell repertoires in cytomegalovirus infection. TCRdb reprocessed the reads with MiXCR, giving one entry per CDR3 protein. The sample holds around 450,000 distinct CDR3 sequences, 11% seen once. Sequences were obtained from PBMCs. These receptors came from a human donor in good health (CMV status not recorded). Some clones in this sample may be carry-over from other donors' samples.

This chain connects TRBV2 to TRBJ2-2; no definite D call. V shed 6 bases and J shed 8 bases, with 13 bases lying between them. This CDR3 contains 13 residues. Germline lookup yields CDR1 SNHLY and CDR2 FYNNEI. CDR3 coding DNA: TGTGCCAGCAGGGCGGACCGCACTGGGGAGCTGTTTTTT. This translates into CASRADRTGELFF.

In this sample, this clonotype turned up many times. The chain uses TRBV29-1 and TRBJ2-3, with 12 bases that match TRBD1. The CDR3 covers 16 residues. Germline CDR1 reads SQVTM; CDR2 reads ANQGSEA. The V segment lost 4 bases and the J segment 3 bases; nucleotides outside the gene matches: 8. The CDR3 bases are TGCAGCGTTGTGGGACAGGGGGCGCGTAGTACAGATACGCAGTATTTT. Its protein product is CSVVGQGARSTDTQYF.

This clonotype appeared many times. This chain's CDR3 is CASSSWLRPYEQYF. CDR3 DNA: TGTGCCAGCAGCTCTTGGCTCAGGCCCTACGAGCAGTACTTC. V usage is TRBV11-1 and J usage is TRBJ2-7; D gene ambiguous. Germline values: CDR1 SGHAT, CDR2 FQDESV (reference sequence). The CDR3 sequence is 14 residues long. V dropped 4 bases and J dropped 2 bases, with 12 bases sitting between them.

This clonotype was seen more than once but under ten times. The J gene is TRBJ1-5, the V gene TRBV24-1; D uncertain. CDR1 KGHDR and CDR2 SFDVKD come from the germline V gene. The V and J ends lost 4 bases and 7 bases respectively, with 10 bases between them. CDR3 length equals 13 residues. CDR3 DNA sequence: TGTGCCACCAGTGAGGAGACGGGGCAGCCCCAGCATTTT. Its protein is CATSEETGQPQHF.

The sample holds a few counts of this clonotype. The chain combines TRBV20-1 with TRBJ2-3, with 8 nucleotides matching TRBD1. This CDR3 region has 15 residues. V trimming: 3 bases; J trimming: 3 bases; junction bases outside the gene matches: 8. CDR1 and CDR2 from the germline V gene are DFQATT and SNEGSKA (reference sequence). CDR3 region: CSASMGQVLTDTQYF. In DNA, the CDR3 is TGCAGTGCTAGTATGGGACAGGTACTAACAGATACGCAGTATTTT.

The chain combines TRBV5-1 with TRBJ1-1; weak D call: TRBD1 (5 bases). The CDR3 covers 13 residues. The germline V gene has CDR1 SGHRS and CDR2 YFSETQ. V lost 4 bases, J lost 6 bases, and 13 bases lay in between. The CDR3 spells CASSTGHLPEAFF. The CDR3 DNA reads TGCGCCAGCAGCACTGGACATCTACCTGAAGCTTTCTTT.

CDR3 nucleotide sequence: TGTGCCAGCAGCTTACTAGGAGGGAGTGAGCAGTTCTTC. Translation gives CASSLLGGSEQFF. The chain is built from TRBV3-1 and TRBJ2-1; D may be TRBD2 (6 bases). CDR1 and CDR2 (germline): LGHDT, YNNKEL (reference sequence). V was pared by 5 bases and J by 9 bases, with 14 bases between. This CDR3 has 13 amino acids.

This clonotype came up many times. The chain has TRBV6-1 and TRBJ2-1, with D perhaps TRBD1 (5 bases). CDR1 is MNHNS, CDR2 SASEGT, per germline. The CDR3 extends over 15 amino acids. V was clipped by 6 bases and J by 0 bases, with 12 bases between them. CDR3 residues: CASSATTASYNEQFF. The CDR3 nucleotides read TGTGCCAGCAGCGCTACGACAGCCTCCTACAATGAGCAGTTCTTC.

Concerning this clonotype: The junction does not match germline at one end; this may be a read error. In DNA form, the CDR3 reads TGTGCCAGCAGCTTGGCCTCCAGCTACTCTGGAAACAGCATATATTTT. Translation gives CASSLASSYSGNSIYF. The chain carries TRBV5-4 and TRBJ1-3; D uncertain. The CDR3 contains 16 residues. CDR1 is SGHNT, CDR2 YYREEE, per germline (reference sequence).

This clonotype was recorded a few times. The CDR3 protein is CASSSAGRRGGYEQYF. The CDR3 region has the DNA TGTGCCAGCAGCTCCGCGGGGAGGCGGGGGGGATACGAGCAGTACTTC. The chain recombines TRBV5-4 with TRBJ2-7; 9 bases are a match to TRBD2. CDR1 is SGHNT, CDR2 YYREEE, per germline (reference sequence). The CDR3 contains 16 residues. After removal of 3 bases from V and 4 bases from J, the junction contained 11 bases not matched to a gene.

This clonotype was seen a handful of times. The CDR3, as DNA: TGTGCCAGCAGTATCGAGGGGAACACTGAAGCTTTCTTT. Its protein product is CASSIEGNTEAFF. The V and J genes are TRBV2 and TRBJ1-1, with D unclear. There are 13 residues in the CDR3. The germline CDR1 and CDR2 sequences are SNHLY and FYNNEI. The V gene lost 5 bases and the J gene lost 1 base, with 8 bases spanning the gap.

This clonotype has ten or more counts. This chain joins TRBV24-1 and TRBJ2-5; 7 nucleotides match TRBD2. CDR1 and CDR2 from the germline V gene are KGHDR and SFDVKD. The CDR3 has 14 amino acids. Trimming at V came to 5 bases and at J to 5 bases, leaving 7 bases not matched to a gene. As DNA, the CDR3 is TGTGCCACCAGTGGGGCGGGAGAAGTGGAGACCCAGTACTTC. It is translated as CATSGAGEVETQYF.

The sample holds many counts of this clonotype. The chain couples TRBV28 to TRBJ2-3; 12 bases fit TRBD1. Looked up from germline, CDR1 is MDHEN and CDR2 is SYDVKM. The CDR3 sequence is 16 residues long. J lost 3 bases, V lost 6 bases, and 7 bases had no gene match. The CDR3 region has the DNA TGTGCCAGCAGCCCTCCGGGACAGGGGGCAACAGATACGCAGTATTTT. Translating gives CASSPPGQGATDTQYF.

The gene calls are TRBV29-1 and TRBJ2-3; D is unclear. CDR3 length: 14 amino acids. The germline V gene has CDR1 SQVTM and CDR2 ANQGSEA. V was shortened by 4 bases and J by 2 bases, with 13 bases between the two germline ends. CDR3 DNA: TGCAGCGTTGTCAGGTTCCCTAACACAGATACGCAGTATTTT. As protein: CSVVRFPNTDTQYF.

This clonotype was recorded many times. This rearrangement joins TRBV7-3 to TRBJ1-2, with D unresolved. Trimming pared 6 bases from V and 8 bases from J, leaving 16 bases between. CDR3 length: 13 residues. CDR1 SGHTA and CDR2 FQGTGA come from the germline V gene. The chain's CDR3 is CASSSRTDSGYTF. CDR3 bases: TGTGCCAGCAGTTCAAGGACGGACTCAGGCTACACCTTC.

Many counts were recorded for this clonotype. This sequence joins TRBV12-3 or TRBV12-4 and TRBJ1-2; 9 nucleotides agree with TRBD1. Trimming cost V 7 bases and J 1 base; bases outside gene matches: 13. This CDR3 contains 17 residues. The CDR3, as DNA: TGTGCCAGCAACCACTGGGACAGGGAACCGAGTAACTATGGCTACACCTTC. Translating gives CASNHWDREPSNYGYTF.

The chain is built from TRBV27 and TRBJ1-2; tentatively, D is TRBD1 (6 bases). In germline, CDR1 is MNHEY, CDR2 SMNVEV (reference sequence). Trimming cost V 5 bases and J 8 bases, with 15 bases left between them. CDR3 length: 13 amino acids. The DNA for the CDR3 is TGTGCCAGCAGTCTACAGGGTGTAGAGGGCTACACCTTC. Its protein product is CASSLQGVEGYTF.

This clonotype appeared many times. The V call is TRBV20-1, the J call TRBJ2-2, with 10 bases matching TRBD2. Germline V gene sequence: CDR1 DFQATT, CDR2 SNEGSKA (reference sequence). J was trimmed by 4 bases and V by 3 bases; bases with no gene match: 8. This CDR3 spans 16 amino acids. This chain's CDR3 is CSASKAGGPGTGELFF. CDR3 nucleotides: TGCAGTGCTAGTAAAGCGGGAGGGCCGGGCACCGGGGAGCTGTTTTTT.

At least ten counts were recorded for this clonotype. The chain links TRBV12-3 or TRBV12-4 to TRBJ1-2; 8 bases map to TRBD1. The V segment lost 3 bases and the J segment 6 bases; nucleotides outside the gene matches: 3. The CDR3 totals 13 residues. CDR3 nucleotide sequence: TGTGCCAGCAGTTTCCCAGGGGGCGATGGCTACACCTTC. This sequence encodes CASSFPGGDGYTF.